Below are 11 T cell receptor beta chains sequenced from a single sample in a study of early T cells in non-severe SARS-CoV-2 infection. TCRdb used MiXCR to reprocess the 5' RACE reads, holding one entry per CDR3 protein. The data show 55,000 to 75,000 distinct CDR3 sequences, 8% to 10% seen once. The specimen was whole blood. The receptors were sampled from an adult who was a healthcare worker with PCR-confirmed SARS-CoV-2 infection or an uninfected control (not recorded which).

By sample share, this clonotype is medium-sized. CDR3 loop: CASSLSAAHNEQFF. CDR3 bases: TGTGCCAGCAGCCTTTCGGCAGCCCACAATGAGCAGTTCTTC. The chain joins TRBV3-1 to TRBJ2-1; D is unresolved. Per germline, CDR1 LGHDT and CDR2 YNNKEL (reference sequence). The V and J ends lost 4 bases and 5 bases respectively, with 12 bases between them. The CDR3 extends over 14 amino acids.

The rearrangement uses TRBV10-3 and TRBJ1-3; D not certain. V lost 2 bases to trimming and J lost 4 bases, with 12 bases between them. The CDR3 runs 15 residues. CDR1 and CDR2 from the germline V gene are ENHRY and SYGVKD. Written as DNA, the CDR3 is TGTGCCATCAGTGAGGAGGGATTTTCGGGAAACACCATATATTTT. It specifies CAISEEGFSGNTIYF.

This clonotype occurred a few times. The chain is built from TRBV20-1 and TRBJ2-3, with D possibly TRBD1 on 6 matching bases. The V gene lost 5 bases and the J gene lost 2 bases, with 14 bases spanning the gap. In germline, CDR1 is DFQATT, CDR2 SNEGSKA (reference sequence). CDR3 size: 14 residues. The CDR3 DNA reads as TGCAGTGCTCAATGGGGACATTTCACAGATACGCAGTATTTT. It encodes CSAQWGHFTDTQYF.

This clonotype was seen a few times. The chain links TRBV30 to TRBJ2-3; TRBD2 aligns across 8 bases. V lost 6 bases, J lost 4 bases, and 12 bases stayed unmatched. Per the germline V gene, CDR1 is GTSNPN and CDR2 is SVGIG (reference sequence). The CDR3 consists of 15 residues. The CDR3 reads CACNRDGGAADTQYF. For the CDR3, the DNA is TGTGCCTGTAACCGGGACGGGGGGGCCGCAGATACGCAGTATTTT.

This clonotype was observed at least ten times. V and J are TRBV10-3 and TRBJ2-7; D perhaps matches TRBD1 (6 bases). Germline-derived CDR1 and CDR2 are ENHRY and SYGVKD. Trimming took 6 bases from V and 4 from J, leaving 7 bases between them. CDR3 length: 11 residues. The CDR3 bases are TGTGCCATCAGCCAGGGGTACGAGCAGTACGTC. It specifies CAISQGYEQYV.

The table lists this clonotype with a few counts. J is TRBJ2-5 and V is TRBV6-5; possible D gene TRBD2, 7 bases. The germline V gene has CDR1 MNHEY and CDR2 SVGAGI. The V and J ends lost 10 bases and 4 bases respectively, with 19 bases between them. The CDR3 is 14 amino acids. The CDR3 DNA is TGTGCCACCAAGAAAGGGGGGGCGGGAGAGACCCAGTACTTC. This codes for CATKKGGAGETQYF.

This clonotype occurred many times. The V gene is TRBV4-1, the J gene TRBJ2-5; no clear D gene. From germline, CDR1 is MGHRA and CDR2 YSYEKL. Trimming cost V 9 bases and J 2 bases, with 16 bases left between them. The length of the CDR3 is 14 residues. The DNA of the CDR3 is TGCGCCAGTGGGGTCTCCAGTTTACAAGAGACCCAGTACTTC. Translated, it gives CASGVSSLQETQYF.

This clonotype was recorded many times. The gene calls are TRBV20-1 and TRBJ2-1, with D possibly matching TRBD2 (6 bases). Trimming removed 4 bases at V and 6 bases at J, with 25 bases between. The CDR3 has 17 amino acids. Per germline, CDR1 DFQATT and CDR2 SNEGSKA (reference sequence). CDR3 protein: CSATAGLNGRFGNEQFF. DNA of the CDR3: TGCAGTGCTACGGCGGGGCTAAACGGGCGGTTCGGCAATGAGCAGTTCTTC.

In this sample, this clonotype turned up a few times. The J gene is TRBJ2-2, the V gene TRBV7-3; D may be TRBD1 (5 bases). This CDR3 has 15 residues. Germline V gene data show CDR1 as SGHTA and CDR2 as FQGTGA. Trimming shortened V by 5 bases and J by 4 bases, and 14 bases separated the two germline ends. CDR3 protein: CASSLDQGPTGELFF. In DNA form, the CDR3 reads TGTGCCAGCAGCCTCGATCAGGGTCCCACCGGGGAGCTGTTTTTT.

This clonotype was detected many times. The rearrangement joins TRBV7-3 to TRBJ2-1; 7 bases are shared with TRBD1. With 0 bases clipped from V and 4 bases from J, the junction kept 9 bases outside the gene matches. The CDR3 is made up of 17 amino acids. Per the germline V gene, CDR1 is SGHTA and CDR2 is FQGTGA. CDR3 sequence reads: CASSLTARQGYYNEQFF. The CDR3, as DNA: TGTGCCAGCAGCTTAACGGCCCGACAGGGATATTACAATGAGCAGTTCTTC.

In its sample, this clonotype was seen many times. V and J are TRBV7-3 and TRBJ2-5; D is possibly TRBD2 (6 bases). Germline V CDR1 and CDR2: SGHTA, FQGTGA. This CDR3 has 13 residues. V gave up 5 bases and J gave up 2 bases, with 9 bases separating them. CDR3 in amino acids: CASSTGDQETQYF. The DNA of the CDR3 is TGTGCCAGCAGCACGGGGGATCAAGAGACCCAGTACTTC.